This TCR beta chain originates from a study of T cells in localized non-small cell lung cancer. Points from the study as a whole: Elevated blood T cell density was associated with longer overall survival. A median of 57 of the top 100 tumor clones appeared in adjacent lung, which was paired and uninvolved. The tumor had only one region sequenced, so heterogeneity remains possible. The study found T cell clonality highest in uninvolved adjacent lung, above tumor.

With 5 bases clipped from V and 5 bases from J, the junction kept 3 bases outside the gene matches. The CDR3 loop spans 15 amino acids. CDR1 LNHDA and CDR2 SQIVND come from the germline V gene (reference sequence). A word on this clone: Antigen: not known.

Sequenced by immunoSEQ multiplex PCR; TCRdb stores in-frame clones only, minus some. The sample records 90,000 to 95,000 clones, roughly 91% being singletons. The source of this sequence is a woman aged 40 to 75 with stage II squamous cell lung carcinoma. The chain carries TRBV19 and TRBJ2-1; 13 bases align to TRBD2. The starting material was PBMCs, obtained before any cancer treatment. The CDR3 nucleotides read TGTGCCAGTAGTCCAGGGACTAGCGGGAACAATGAGCAGTTCTTC. Translating it yields CASSPGTSGNNEQFF.